The clone carrying this TCR beta chain has a handful of counts. As yet, its antigen is unknown. V lost 5 bases, J lost 7 bases, and 13 bases stayed unmatched. This CDR3 is built from 16 residues. TCRdb recomputed calls from the 5' RACE reads with MiXCR, one row per CDR3 protein. The sample records 1,800,000 or so distinct CDR3 sequences, about 30% being singletons. The data derive from a study of identical twins. Study observations and caveats: Invariant MAIT and iNKT cells could partly confound zero-insertion analyses. With beta out-of-frame sequences, excess sharing by twins was weaker. Conclusions relied on cross-sectional statistical analysis, not following the same donors.

The source is a newborn girl in good health. The chain couples TRBV12-3 or TRBV12-4 to TRBJ2-7; TRBD2 agrees at 11 bases. The sample comprised cord blood. The CDR3 here is CASSPRLAGFYNEQYF. In DNA, the CDR3 is TGTGCCAGCAGTCCCCGACTAGCGGGATTCTACAATGAGCAGTACTTC.